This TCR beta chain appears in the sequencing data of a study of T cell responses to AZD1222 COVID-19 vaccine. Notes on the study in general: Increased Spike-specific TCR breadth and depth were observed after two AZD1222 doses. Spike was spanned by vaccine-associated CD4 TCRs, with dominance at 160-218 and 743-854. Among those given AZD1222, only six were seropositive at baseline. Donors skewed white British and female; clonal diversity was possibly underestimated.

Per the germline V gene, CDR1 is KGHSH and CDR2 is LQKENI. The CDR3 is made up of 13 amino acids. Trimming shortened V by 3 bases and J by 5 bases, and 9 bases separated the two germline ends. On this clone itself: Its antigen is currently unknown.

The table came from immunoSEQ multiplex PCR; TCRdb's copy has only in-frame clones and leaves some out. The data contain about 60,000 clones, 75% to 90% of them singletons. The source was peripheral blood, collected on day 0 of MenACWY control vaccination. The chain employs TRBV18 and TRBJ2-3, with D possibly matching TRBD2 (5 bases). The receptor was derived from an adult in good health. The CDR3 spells CASSPTTQDTQYF. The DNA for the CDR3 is TGTGCCAGCTCACCGACTACACAAGATACGCAGTATTTT.